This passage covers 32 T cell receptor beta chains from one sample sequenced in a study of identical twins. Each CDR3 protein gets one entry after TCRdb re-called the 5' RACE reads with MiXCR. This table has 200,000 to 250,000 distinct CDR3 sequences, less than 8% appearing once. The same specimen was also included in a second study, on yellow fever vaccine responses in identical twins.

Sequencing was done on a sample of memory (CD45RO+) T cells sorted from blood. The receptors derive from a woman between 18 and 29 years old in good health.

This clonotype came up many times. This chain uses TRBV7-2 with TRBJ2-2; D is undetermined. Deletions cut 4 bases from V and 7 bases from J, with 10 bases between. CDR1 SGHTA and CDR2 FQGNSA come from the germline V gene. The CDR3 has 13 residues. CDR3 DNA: TGTGCCAGCAGCTCCACCGGAAACGGGGAGCTGTTTTTT. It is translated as CASSSTGNGELFF.

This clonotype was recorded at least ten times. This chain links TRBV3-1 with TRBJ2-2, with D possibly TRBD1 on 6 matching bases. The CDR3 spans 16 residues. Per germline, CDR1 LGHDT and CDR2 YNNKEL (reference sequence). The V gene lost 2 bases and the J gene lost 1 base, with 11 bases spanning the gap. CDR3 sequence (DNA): TGTGCCAGCAGCCAACTAGGACAGAGGAACACCGGGGAGCTGTTTTTT. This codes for CASSQLGQRNTGELFF.

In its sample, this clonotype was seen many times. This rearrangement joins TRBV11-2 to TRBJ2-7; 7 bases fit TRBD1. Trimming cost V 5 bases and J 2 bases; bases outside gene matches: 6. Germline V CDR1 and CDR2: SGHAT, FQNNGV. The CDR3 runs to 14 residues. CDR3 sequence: CASSPGTATYEQYF. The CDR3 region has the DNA TGTGCCAGCAGCCCCGGGACAGCAACCTACGAGCAGTACTTC.

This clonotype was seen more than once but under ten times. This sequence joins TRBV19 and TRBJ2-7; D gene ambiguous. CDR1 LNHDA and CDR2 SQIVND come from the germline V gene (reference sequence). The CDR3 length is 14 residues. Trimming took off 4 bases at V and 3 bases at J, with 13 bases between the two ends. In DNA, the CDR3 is TGTGCCAGTAGTAGGGGATCTTCCTTCTACGAGCAGTACTTC. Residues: CASSRGSSFYEQYF. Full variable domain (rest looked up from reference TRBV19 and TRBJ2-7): DGGITQSPKYLFRKEGQNVTLSCEQNLNHDAMYWYRQDPGQGLRLIYYSQIVNDFQKGDIAEGYSVSREKKESFPLTVTSAQKNPTAFYLCASSRGSSFYEQYFGPGTRLTVT.

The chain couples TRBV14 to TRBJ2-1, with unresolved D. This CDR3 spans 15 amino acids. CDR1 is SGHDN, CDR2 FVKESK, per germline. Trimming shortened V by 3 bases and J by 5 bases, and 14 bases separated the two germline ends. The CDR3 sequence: CASSQRPLMNNEQFF. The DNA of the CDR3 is TGTGCCAGCAGCCAGAGACCCCTAATGAACAATGAGCAGTTCTTC.

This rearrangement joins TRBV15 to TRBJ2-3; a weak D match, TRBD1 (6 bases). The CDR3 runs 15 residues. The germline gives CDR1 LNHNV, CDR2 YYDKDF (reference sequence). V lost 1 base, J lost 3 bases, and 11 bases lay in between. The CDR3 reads CATSRGDTETDTQYF. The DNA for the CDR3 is TGTGCCACCAGCAGAGGGGACACGGAGACAGATACGCAGTATTTT. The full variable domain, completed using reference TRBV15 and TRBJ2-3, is DAMVIQNPRYQVTQFGKPVTLSCSQTLNHNVMYWYQQKSSQAPKLLFHYYDKDFNNEADTPDNFQSRRPNTSFCFLDIRSPGLGDTAMYLCATSRGDTETDTQYFGPGTRLTVL.

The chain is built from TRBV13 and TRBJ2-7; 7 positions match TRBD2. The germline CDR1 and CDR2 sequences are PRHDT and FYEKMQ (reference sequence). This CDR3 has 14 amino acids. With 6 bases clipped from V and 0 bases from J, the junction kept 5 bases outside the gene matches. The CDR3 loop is CASRQAGPSYEQYF. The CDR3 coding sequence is TGTGCCAGCAGGCAAGCGGGACCCTCCTACGAGCAGTACTTC.

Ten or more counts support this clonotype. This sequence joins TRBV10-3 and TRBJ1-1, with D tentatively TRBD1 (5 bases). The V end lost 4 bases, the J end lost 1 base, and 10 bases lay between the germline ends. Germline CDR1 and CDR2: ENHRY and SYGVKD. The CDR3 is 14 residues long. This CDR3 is CAISADSGNTEAFF. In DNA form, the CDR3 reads TGTGCCATCAGTGCTGACAGTGGGAACACTGAAGCTTTCTTT.

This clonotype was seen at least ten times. This CDR3 reads CASSRFWDSTDTQYF. The CDR3 region has the DNA TGTGCCAGCAGCAGGTTTTGGGACAGCACAGATACGCAGTATTTT. The gene calls are TRBV11-2 and TRBJ2-3; the D gene could be TRBD1 or TRBD2 (5 bases each). Trimming pared 5 bases from V and 0 bases from J, leaving 12 bases between. Germline V lookup: CDR1 SGHAT, CDR2 FQNNGV. This CDR3 is built from 15 residues.

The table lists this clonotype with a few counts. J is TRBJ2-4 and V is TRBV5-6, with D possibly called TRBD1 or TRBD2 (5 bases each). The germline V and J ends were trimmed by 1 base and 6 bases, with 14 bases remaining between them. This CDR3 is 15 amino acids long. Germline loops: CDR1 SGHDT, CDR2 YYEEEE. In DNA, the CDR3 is TGTGCCAGCAGCTTGATCCAGGGTGGGGGAAACATTCAGTACTTC. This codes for CASSLIQGGGNIQYF.

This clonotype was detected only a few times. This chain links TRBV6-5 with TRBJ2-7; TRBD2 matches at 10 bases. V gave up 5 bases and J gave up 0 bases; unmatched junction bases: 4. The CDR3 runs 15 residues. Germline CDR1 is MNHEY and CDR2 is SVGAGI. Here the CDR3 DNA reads TGTGCCAGCAGTAACTTAGCGGGAGGCTCCTACGAGCAGTACTTC. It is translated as CASSNLAGGSYEQYF.

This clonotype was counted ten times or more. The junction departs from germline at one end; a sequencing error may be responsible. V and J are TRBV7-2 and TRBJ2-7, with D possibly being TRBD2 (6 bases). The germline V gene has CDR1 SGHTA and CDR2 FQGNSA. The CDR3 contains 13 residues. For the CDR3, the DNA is TGTGCCAGCAGCTTCCGGGACTCCCACGAGCAGTACTTC. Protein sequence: CASSFRDSHEQYF.

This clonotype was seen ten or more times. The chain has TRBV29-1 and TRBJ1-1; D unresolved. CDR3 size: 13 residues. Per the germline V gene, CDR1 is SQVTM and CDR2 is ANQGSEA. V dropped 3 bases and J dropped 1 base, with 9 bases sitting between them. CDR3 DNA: TGCAGCGTTGACAGGCAGTCGAACACTGAAGCTTTCTTT. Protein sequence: CSVDRQSNTEAFF.

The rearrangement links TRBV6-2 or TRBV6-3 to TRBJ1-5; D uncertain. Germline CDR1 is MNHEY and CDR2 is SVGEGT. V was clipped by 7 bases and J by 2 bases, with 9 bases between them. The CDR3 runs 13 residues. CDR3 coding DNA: TGTGCCAGCAAGTGGCAGGGCAATCAGCCCCAGCATTTT. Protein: CASKWQGNQPQHF.

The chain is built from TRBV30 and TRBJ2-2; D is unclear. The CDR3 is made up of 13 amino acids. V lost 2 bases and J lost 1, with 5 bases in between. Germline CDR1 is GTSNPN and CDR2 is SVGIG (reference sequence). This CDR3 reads CAWSKRNTGELFF. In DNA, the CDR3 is TGTGCCTGGAGTAAGAGGAACACCGGGGAGCTGTTTTTT. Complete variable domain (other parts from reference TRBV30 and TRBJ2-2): SQTIHQWPATLVQPVGSPLSLECTVEGTSNPNLYWYRQAAGRGLQLLFYSVGIGQISSEVPQNLSASRPQDRQFILSSKKLLLSDSGFYLCAWSKRNTGELFFGEGSRLTVL.

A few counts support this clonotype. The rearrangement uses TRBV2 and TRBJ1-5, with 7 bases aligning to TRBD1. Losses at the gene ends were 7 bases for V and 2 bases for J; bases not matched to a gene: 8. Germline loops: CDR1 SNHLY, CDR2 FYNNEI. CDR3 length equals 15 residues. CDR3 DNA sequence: TGTGCCAGCATGAGGGACAGACAAGGCAATCAGCCCCAGCATTTT. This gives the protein CASMRDRQGNQPQHF.

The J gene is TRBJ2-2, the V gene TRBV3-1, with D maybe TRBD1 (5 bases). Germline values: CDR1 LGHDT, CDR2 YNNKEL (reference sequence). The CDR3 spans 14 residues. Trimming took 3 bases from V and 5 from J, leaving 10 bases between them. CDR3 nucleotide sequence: TGTGCCAGCAGCCAGCAGGGAACTACCGGGGAGCTGTTTTTT. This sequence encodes CASSQQGTTGELFF.

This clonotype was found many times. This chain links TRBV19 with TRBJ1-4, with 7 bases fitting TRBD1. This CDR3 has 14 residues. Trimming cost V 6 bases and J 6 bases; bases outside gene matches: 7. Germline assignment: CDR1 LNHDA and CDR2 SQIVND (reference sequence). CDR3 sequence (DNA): TGTGCCAGTAGGATCGACAGGGCGGATGAAAAACTGTTTTTT. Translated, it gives CASRIDRADEKLFF. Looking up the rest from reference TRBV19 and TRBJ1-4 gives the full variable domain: DGGITQSPKYLFRKEGQNVTLSCEQNLNHDAMYWYRQDPGQGLRLIYYSQIVNDFQKGDIAEGYSVSREKKESFPLTVTSAQKNPTAFYLCASRIDRADEKLFFGSGTQLSVL.

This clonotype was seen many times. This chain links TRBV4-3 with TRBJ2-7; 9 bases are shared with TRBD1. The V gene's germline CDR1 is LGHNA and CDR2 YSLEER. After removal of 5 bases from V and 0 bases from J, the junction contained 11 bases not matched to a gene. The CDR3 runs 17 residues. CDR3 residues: CASSFTRPGQGSYEQYF. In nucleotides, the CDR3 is TGCGCCAGCAGCTTTACCAGACCGGGACAGGGCTCCTACGAGCAGTACTTC.

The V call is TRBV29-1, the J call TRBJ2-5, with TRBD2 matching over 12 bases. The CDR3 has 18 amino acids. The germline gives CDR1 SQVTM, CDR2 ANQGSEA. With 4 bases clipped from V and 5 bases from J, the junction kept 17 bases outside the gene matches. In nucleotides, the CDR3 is TGCAGCGTTGTTGTCGTGGGACTAGCGGGCCGTATCGGTGAGACCCAGTACTTC. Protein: CSVVVVGLAGRIGETQYF.

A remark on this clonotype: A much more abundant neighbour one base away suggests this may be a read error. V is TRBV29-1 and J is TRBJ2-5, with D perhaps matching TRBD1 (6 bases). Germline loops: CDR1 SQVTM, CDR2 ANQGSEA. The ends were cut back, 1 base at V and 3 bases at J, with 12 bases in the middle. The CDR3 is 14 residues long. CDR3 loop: CSVEVWSGEETQYF. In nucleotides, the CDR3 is TGCAGCGTTGAAGTGTGGTCAGGGGAAGAGACCCAGTACTTC.

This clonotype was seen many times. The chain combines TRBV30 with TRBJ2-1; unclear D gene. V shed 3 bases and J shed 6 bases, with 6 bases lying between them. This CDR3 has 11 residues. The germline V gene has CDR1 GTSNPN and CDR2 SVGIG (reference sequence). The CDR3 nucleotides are TGTGCCTGGAGCGGGTTCAATGAGCAGTTCTTC. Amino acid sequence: CAWSGFNEQFF.

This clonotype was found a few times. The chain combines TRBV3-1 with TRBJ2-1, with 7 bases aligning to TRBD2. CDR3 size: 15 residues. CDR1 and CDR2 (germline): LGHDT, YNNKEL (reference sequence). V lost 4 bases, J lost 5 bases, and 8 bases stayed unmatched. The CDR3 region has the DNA TGTGCCAGCAGCCGGACTGCTAGCGGAAACAATGAGCAGTTCTTC. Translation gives CASSRTASGNNEQFF.

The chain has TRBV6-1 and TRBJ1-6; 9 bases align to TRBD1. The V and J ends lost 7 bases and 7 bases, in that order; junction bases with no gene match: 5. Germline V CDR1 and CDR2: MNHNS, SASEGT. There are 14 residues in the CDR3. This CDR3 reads CASTGQGTNSPLHF. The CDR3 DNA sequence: TGTGCCAGCACGGGACAGGGCACAAATTCACCCCTCCACTTT.

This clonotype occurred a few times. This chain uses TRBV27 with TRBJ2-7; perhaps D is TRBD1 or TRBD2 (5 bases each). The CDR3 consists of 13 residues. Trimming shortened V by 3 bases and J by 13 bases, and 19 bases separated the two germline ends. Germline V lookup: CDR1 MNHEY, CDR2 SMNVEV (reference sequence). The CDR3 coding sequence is TGTGCCAGCAGTTTTTCCCCCCGGGACCCGAGATACTTC. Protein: CASSFSPRDPRYF.

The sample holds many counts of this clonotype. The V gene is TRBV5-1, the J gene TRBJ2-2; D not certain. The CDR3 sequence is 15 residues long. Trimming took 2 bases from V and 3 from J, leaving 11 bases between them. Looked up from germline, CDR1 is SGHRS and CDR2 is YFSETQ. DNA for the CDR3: TGCGCCAGCAGCTTCAGGCCGGCGGACACCGGGGAGCTGTTTTTT. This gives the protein CASSFRPADTGELFF.

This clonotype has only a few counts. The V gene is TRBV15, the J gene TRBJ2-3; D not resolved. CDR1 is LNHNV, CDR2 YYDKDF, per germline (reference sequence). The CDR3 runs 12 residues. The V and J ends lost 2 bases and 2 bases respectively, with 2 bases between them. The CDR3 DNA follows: TGTGCCACCAGCAGATACACAGATACGCAGTATTTT. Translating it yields CATSRYTDTQYF.

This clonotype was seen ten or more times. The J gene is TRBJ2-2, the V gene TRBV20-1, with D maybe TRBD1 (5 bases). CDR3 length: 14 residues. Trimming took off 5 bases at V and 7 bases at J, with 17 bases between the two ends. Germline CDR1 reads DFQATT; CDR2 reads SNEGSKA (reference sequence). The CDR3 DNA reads TGCAGTGCTCCCCTCAGGCAGGGCGGCGGGGAGCTGTTTTTT. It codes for CSAPLRQGGGELFF.

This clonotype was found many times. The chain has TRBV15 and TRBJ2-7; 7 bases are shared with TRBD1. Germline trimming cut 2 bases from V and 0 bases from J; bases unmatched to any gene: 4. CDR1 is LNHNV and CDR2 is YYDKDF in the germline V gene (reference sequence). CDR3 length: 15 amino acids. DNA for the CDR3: TGTGCCACCAGCAGACCCGGGACAGACTCCTACGAGCAGTACTTC. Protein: CATSRPGTDSYEQYF.

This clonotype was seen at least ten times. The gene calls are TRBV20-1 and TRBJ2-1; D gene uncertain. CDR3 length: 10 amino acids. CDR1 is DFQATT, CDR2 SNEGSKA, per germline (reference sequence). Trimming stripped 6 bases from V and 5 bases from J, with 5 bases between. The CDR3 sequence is CSAENNEQFF. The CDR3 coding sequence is TGCAGTGCGGAAAACAATGAGCAGTTCTTC.

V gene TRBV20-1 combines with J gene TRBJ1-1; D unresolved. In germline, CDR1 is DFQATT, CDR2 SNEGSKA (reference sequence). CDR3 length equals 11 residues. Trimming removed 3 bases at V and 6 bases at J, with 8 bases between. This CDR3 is CSASREAEAFF. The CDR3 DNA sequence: TGCAGTGCTAGTCGGGAGGCTGAAGCTTTCTTT.

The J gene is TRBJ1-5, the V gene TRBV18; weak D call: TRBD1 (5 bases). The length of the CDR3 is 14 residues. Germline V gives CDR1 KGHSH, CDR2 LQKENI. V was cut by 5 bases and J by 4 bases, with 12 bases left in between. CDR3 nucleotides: TGTGCCAGCTCAGCAGCCCAGGGTAATCAGCCCCAGCATTTT. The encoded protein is CASSAAQGNQPQHF. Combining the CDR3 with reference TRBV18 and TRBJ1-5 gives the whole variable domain NAGVMQNPRHLVRRRGQEARLRCSPMKGHSHVYWYRQLPEEGLKFMVYLQKENIIDESGMPKERFSAEFPKEGPSILRIQQVVRGDSAAYFCASSAAQGNQPQHFGDGTRLSIL.